Each of the 25 T cell receptor beta chains below was sequenced from the same sample in a study of cytomegalovirus exposure and HLA in healthy donors. The PCR employed 60 Vbeta primers together with 13 Jbeta primers. Using immunoSEQ multiplex PCR, the repertoire was profiled, and TCRdb retains in-frame clones only, with some absent. The sample carries 100,000 or so clones, about 80% recorded once. Sequenced sample: PBMCs. The source of these receptors is a man aged 30-40 years in good health and CMV-seropositive.

The CDR3 is CASSRTSGGNIQYF. The CDR3 DNA follows: TGTGCCAGCAGTCGAACTAGCGGGGGGAACATTCAGTACTTC. The chain has TRBV6-5 and TRBJ2-4; 12 bases agree with TRBD2. From germline, CDR1 is MNHEY and CDR2 SVGAGI. V dropped 5 bases and J dropped 7; count of bases not matched to a gene: 3. This CDR3 comprises 14 residues.

This chain's CDR3 is CASSDTGTGREQYF. The CDR3 bases are TGTGCCAGCAGTGACACCGGGACAGGGCGCGAGCAGTACTTC. The chain has TRBV6-6 and TRBJ2-7; TRBD1 matches 9 bases. Germline lookup yields CDR1 MNHNY and CDR2 SVGAGI (reference sequence). The CDR3 is 14 amino acids. V shed 5 bases and J 6 bases; nucleotides not matched to a gene: 8.

V gene TRBV18 combines with J gene TRBJ1-6; D is possibly TRBD1 (6 bases). This CDR3 comprises 13 residues. CDR1 is KGHSH and CDR2 is LQKENI in the germline V gene. The V gene lost 6 bases and the J gene lost 4 bases, with 7 bases spanning the gap. The CDR3, as DNA: TGTGCCAGCTCGGGACAATATAATTCACCCCTCCACTTT. Amino acid sequence: CASSGQYNSPLHF.

This CDR3 is CASSFPNTEAFF. CDR3 coding DNA: TGTGCCAGCAGTTTTCCTAACACTGAAGCTTTCTTT. V usage is TRBV28 and J usage is TRBJ1-1; D is uncertain. V lost 3 bases to trimming and J lost 2 bases, with 4 bases between them. Per the germline V gene, CDR1 is MDHEN and CDR2 is SYDVKM. The CDR3 has 12 residues.

This clone has a handful of counts. V usage is TRBV6-1 and J usage is TRBJ1-2; 9 positions match TRBD1. In germline, CDR1 is MNHNS, CDR2 SASEGT. V lost 6 bases to trimming and J lost 6 bases; unmatched junction nucleotides: 5. This CDR3 has 13 residues. CDR3 sequence: CASSRWTGDGYTF. The DNA of the CDR3 is TGTGCCAGCAGCAGATGGACAGGGGATGGCTACACCTTC.

In this sample, this clone turned up once. The V gene is TRBV13, the J gene TRBJ2-5; the D gene is possibly TRBD2 (5 bases). Germline V gene data show CDR1 as PRHDT and CDR2 as FYEKMQ (reference sequence). The CDR3 has 15 residues. V lost 5 bases, J lost 0 bases, and 13 bases lay in between. CDR3 amino acids: CASSPVVGDQETQYF. DNA for the CDR3: TGTGCCAGCAGCCCGGTGGTCGGGGACCAAGAGACCCAGTACTTC. Using reference TRBV13 and TRBJ2-5 for the parts outside the CDR3, the full variable domain is AAGVIQSPRHLIKEKRETATLKCYPIPRHDTVYWYQQGPGQDPQFLISFYEKMQSDKGSIPDRFSAQQFSDYHSELNMSSLELGDSALYFCASSPVVGDQETQYFGPGTRLLVL.

This sequence joins TRBV15 and TRBJ2-7; D is possibly TRBD2 (7 bases). Trimming left V 3 bases short and J 3 bases short, with 15 bases between. CDR1 is LNHNV, CDR2 YYDKDF, per germline (reference sequence). CDR3 length: 15 amino acids. The CDR3 region is CATSRSRGAGYEQYF. CDR3 sequence (DNA): TGTGCCACCAGCAGGTCCCGGGGGGCAGGCTACGAGCAGTACTTC.

This chain links TRBV15 with TRBJ1-4; tentative D call: TRBD1 (5 bases). Between the trimmed V and J ends, which lost 8 bases and 1 base, there was a span of 23 bases. The CDR3 is 18 amino acids. CDR1 and CDR2 (germline): LNHNV, YYDKDF (reference sequence). As DNA, the CDR3 is TGTGCCACCGCCCCGCGGGGCGGAGCCCCTCGAACTAATGAAAAACTGTTTTTT. This gives the protein CATAPRGGAPRTNEKLFF. Together with reference TRBV15 and TRBJ1-4, the CDR3 gives the full variable domain: DAMVIQNPRYQVTQFGKPVTLSCSQTLNHNVMYWYQQKSSQAPKLLFHYYDKDFNNEADTPDNFQSRRPNTSFCFLDIRSPGLGDTAMYLCATAPRGGAPRTNEKLFFGSGTQLSVL.

The chain employs TRBV18 and TRBJ2-1; D might be TRBD1 (6 bases). Trimming left V 6 bases short and J 9 bases short, with 18 bases between. The CDR3 totals 14 residues. CDR1 and CDR2 from the germline V gene are KGHSH and LQKENI. For the CDR3, the DNA is TGTGCCAGCTCCCCCGGAAGACAGGTGGGTGAGCAGTTCTTC. Translation gives CASSPGRQVGEQFF. Looking up the rest from reference TRBV18 and TRBJ2-1 gives the full variable domain: NAGVMQNPRHLVRRRGQEARLRCSPMKGHSHVYWYRQLPEEGLKFMVYLQKENIIDESGMPKERFSAEFPKEGPSILRIQQVVRGDSAAYFCASSPGRQVGEQFFGPGTRLTVL.

The chain joins TRBV5-6 to TRBJ1-1; the D gene is possibly TRBD1 (6 bases). The CDR3 spans 15 residues. The V gene's germline CDR1 is SGHDT and CDR2 YYEEEE. Trimming pared 2 bases from V and 4 bases from J, leaving 15 bases between. The CDR3 loop reads CASSFLANRATEAFF. DNA for the CDR3: TGTGCCAGCAGCTTCCTCGCTAACAGGGCCACTGAAGCTTTCTTT.

The CDR3 loop reads CASSSLGTSGGADTQYF. CDR3 nucleotide sequence: TGTGCCAGCAGCTCCTTGGGGACTAGCGGGGGGGCAGATACGCAGTATTTT. This sequence joins TRBV5-8 and TRBJ2-3, with 16 bases matching TRBD2. The length of the CDR3 is 17 residues. With 3 bases clipped from V and 4 bases from J, the junction kept 5 bases outside the gene matches. CDR1 SGHTS and CDR2 YDEGEE come from the germline V gene. Based on the CDR3 plus reference TRBV5-8 and TRBJ2-3, the full variable domain is EAGVTQSPTHLIKTRGQQATLRCSPISGHTSVYWYQQALGLGLQFLLWYDEGEERNRGNFPPRFSGRQFPNYSSELNVNALELEDSALYLCASSSLGTSGGADTQYFGPGTRLTVL.

This clone was seen a few times. CDR3 in amino acids: CASSLYSEGDYGYTF. Here the CDR3 DNA reads TGTGCCAGCAGCTTATATTCAGAGGGAGACTATGGCTACACCTTC. The rearrangement uses TRBV13 and TRBJ1-2, with D unclear. This CDR3 is 15 amino acids long. Germline values: CDR1 PRHDT, CDR2 FYEKMQ (reference sequence). With 2 bases removed from V and 3 bases from J, the gap between germline ends came to 13 bases.

The genes are TRBV18 and TRBJ2-3; tentative D call: TRBD2 (5 bases). Germline values: CDR1 KGHSH, CDR2 LQKENI. This CDR3 is 15 amino acids long. V was cut by 1 base and J by 1 base, with 9 bases left in between. In DNA, the CDR3 is TGTGCCAGCTCACCACGTGAGGGAGGCACAGATACGCAGTATTTT. It encodes CASSPREGGTDTQYF. The full variable domain, in which reference TRBV18 and TRBJ2-3 provide the parts outside the CDR3, is NAGVMQNPRHLVRRRGQEARLRCSPMKGHSHVYWYRQLPEEGLKFMVYLQKENIIDESGMPKERFSAEFPKEGPSILRIQQVVRGDSAAYFCASSPREGGTDTQYFGPGTRLTVL.

V gene TRBV21-1 combines with J gene TRBJ1-5. TRBV21-1 is a pseudogene locus. The CDR3 spans 16 residues. CDR3 in amino acids: CASSKEAGGAYQPQHF. CDR3 coding DNA: TGTGCCAGCAGCAAAGAGGCGGGGGGCGCGTATCAGCCCCAGCATTTT.

This rearrangement joins TRBV4-2 to TRBJ2-1, with 12 bases fitting TRBD2. CDR3 length: 19 amino acids. In germline, CDR1 is LGHNA, CDR2 YNFKEQ. The junction had 10 bases not matched to a gene; V was cut back by 4 bases and J by 0 bases. CDR3 sequence (DNA): TGTGCCAGCAGCCGAACTTCTAGCGGGGGGGCCAGCTCCTACAATGAGCAGTTCTTC. It is translated as CASSRTSSGGASSYNEQFF.

The chain combines TRBV7-2 with TRBJ1-4; no definite D call. Trimming took off 5 bases at V and 8 bases at J, with 18 bases between the two ends. The CDR3 extends over 15 amino acids. Germline CDR1 reads SGHTA; CDR2 reads FQGNSA. CDR3: CASSLGYGKGEKLFF. In nucleotides, the CDR3 is TGTGCCAGCAGCCTAGGCTACGGGAAGGGCGAAAAACTGTTTTTT.

The J gene is TRBJ1-1, the V gene TRBV2; TRBD1 aligns across 9 bases. The CDR3 contains 15 residues. In germline, CDR1 is SNHLY, CDR2 FYNNEI. J lost 2 bases, V lost 6 bases, and 7 bases had no gene match. DNA for the CDR3: TGTGCCAGCAGCCCGGGACAGGGCATCAACACTGAAGCTTTCTTT. Translation: CASSPGQGINTEAFF.

The chain has TRBV27 and TRBJ2-7; tentatively, D is TRBD1 (5 bases). The CDR3 consists of 13 residues. CDR1 and CDR2 (germline): MNHEY, SMNVEV (reference sequence). V dropped 5 bases and J dropped 5 bases, with 13 bases sitting between them. CDR3 loop: CASSIDSYNEQYF. CDR3 bases: TGTGCCAGCAGTATAGACAGTTACAACGAGCAGTACTTC.

The V gene is TRBV25-1, the J gene TRBJ2-7; possible D gene TRBD1, 5 bases. Trimming stripped 4 bases from V and 4 bases from J, with 11 bases between. CDR3 length equals 13 residues. Germline V gene sequence: CDR1 MGHDK, CDR2 SYGVNS. The CDR3 bases are TGTGCCAGCAGTGGAGCAGGGTCTTACGAGCAGTACTTC. Protein product: CASSGAGSYEQYF.

V is TRBV6-1 and J is TRBJ1-2; D unclear. The CDR3 covers 19 residues. CDR1 MNHNS and CDR2 SASEGT come from the germline V gene. V gave up 1 base and J gave up 4 bases, with 25 bases separating them. In DNA form, the CDR3 reads TGTGCCAGCAGTGAAGGTCTCGGGAGGGCACGAGTGGTGTTCTATGGCTACACCTTC. Encoded protein: CASSEGLGRARVVFYGYTF.

Comment on this clone: The same CDR3 also results from other DNA sequences found in this sample. The chain is built from TRBV7-9 and TRBJ1-4; TRBD1 agrees at 9 bases. J gave up 8 bases and V 3 bases, and 4 bases lay outside the gene matches. The germline gives CDR1 SEHNR, CDR2 FQNEAQ (reference sequence). The CDR3 has 14 amino acids. The CDR3 DNA sequence: TGTGCCAGCAGCTTGGGACAGGGTGGCGAAAAACTGTTTTTT. Its translation: CASSLGQGGEKLFF.

This sequence joins TRBV4-2 and TRBJ2-5, with TRBD2 as a possible D gene (6 bases). The germline gives CDR1 LGHNA, CDR2 YNFKEQ. V was pared by 0 bases and J by 6 bases, with 11 bases between. This CDR3 comprises 14 residues. The CDR3, as DNA: TGTGCCAGCAGCCAAGACGGGGGAGGAAAGACCCAGTACTTC. Translated: CASSQDGGGKTQYF.

This chain joins TRBV7-3 and TRBJ2-1; the match to TRBD2 covers 13 bases. The CDR3 totals 22 residues. Per the germline V gene, CDR1 is SGHTA and CDR2 is FQGTGA. After removal of 1 base from V and 3 bases from J, the junction contained 18 bases not matched to a gene. CDR3: CASSLMGLGLAGAGSNYNEQFF. In nucleotides, the CDR3 is TGTGCCAGCAGCTTAATGGGTCTCGGACTAGCGGGGGCAGGGTCGAACTACAATGAGCAGTTCTTC.

The chain uses TRBV30 and TRBJ1-1, with 9 bases that match TRBD1. The germline gives CDR1 GTSNPN, CDR2 SVGIG (reference sequence). CDR3 length: 17 residues. Germline trimming cut 0 bases from V and 6 bases from J; bases unmatched to any gene: 14. As DNA, the CDR3 is TGTGCCTGGAGTGTAACCCTCCCCCACAGGGGGCAAGCTGAAGCTTTCTTT. As protein: CAWSVTLPHRGQAEAFF.

The chain employs TRBV9 and TRBJ2-5, with D perhaps matching TRBD1 (6 bases). The CDR3 runs 16 residues. Germline lookup yields CDR1 SGDLS and CDR2 YYNGEE. V was shortened by 0 bases and J by 2 bases, with 14 bases between the two germline ends. The chain's CDR3 is CASSVAQGRGQETQYF. CDR3 DNA: TGTGCCAGCAGCGTAGCTCAGGGAAGGGGGCAAGAGACCCAGTACTTC. The full variable domain, in which reference TRBV9 and TRBJ2-5 provide the parts outside the CDR3, is DSGVTQTPKHLITATGQRVTLRCSPRSGDLSVYWYQQSLDQGLQFLIQYYNGEERAKGNILERFSAQQFPDLHSELNLSSLELGDSALYFCASSVAQGRGQETQYFGPGTRLLVL.